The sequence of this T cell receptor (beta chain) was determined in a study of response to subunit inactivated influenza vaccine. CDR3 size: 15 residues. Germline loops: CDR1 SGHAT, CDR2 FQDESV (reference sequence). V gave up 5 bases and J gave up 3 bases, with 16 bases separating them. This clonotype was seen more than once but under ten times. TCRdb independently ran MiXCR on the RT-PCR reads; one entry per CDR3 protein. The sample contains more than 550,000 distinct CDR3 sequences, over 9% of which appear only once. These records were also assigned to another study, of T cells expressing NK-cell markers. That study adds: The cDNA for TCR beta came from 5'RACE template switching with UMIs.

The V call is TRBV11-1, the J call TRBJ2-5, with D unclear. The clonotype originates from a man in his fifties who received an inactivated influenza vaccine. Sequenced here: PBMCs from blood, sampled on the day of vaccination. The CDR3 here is CASSPWTGGEETQYF. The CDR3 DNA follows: TGTGCCAGCAGCCCCTGGACGGGTGGCGAAGAGACCCAGTACTTC. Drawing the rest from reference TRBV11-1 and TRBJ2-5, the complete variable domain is EAEVAQSPRYKITEKSQAVAFWCDPISGHATLYWYRQILGQGPELLVQFQDESVVDDSQLPKDRFSAERLKGVDSTLKIQPAELGDSAMYLCASSPWTGGEETQYFGPGTRLLVL.